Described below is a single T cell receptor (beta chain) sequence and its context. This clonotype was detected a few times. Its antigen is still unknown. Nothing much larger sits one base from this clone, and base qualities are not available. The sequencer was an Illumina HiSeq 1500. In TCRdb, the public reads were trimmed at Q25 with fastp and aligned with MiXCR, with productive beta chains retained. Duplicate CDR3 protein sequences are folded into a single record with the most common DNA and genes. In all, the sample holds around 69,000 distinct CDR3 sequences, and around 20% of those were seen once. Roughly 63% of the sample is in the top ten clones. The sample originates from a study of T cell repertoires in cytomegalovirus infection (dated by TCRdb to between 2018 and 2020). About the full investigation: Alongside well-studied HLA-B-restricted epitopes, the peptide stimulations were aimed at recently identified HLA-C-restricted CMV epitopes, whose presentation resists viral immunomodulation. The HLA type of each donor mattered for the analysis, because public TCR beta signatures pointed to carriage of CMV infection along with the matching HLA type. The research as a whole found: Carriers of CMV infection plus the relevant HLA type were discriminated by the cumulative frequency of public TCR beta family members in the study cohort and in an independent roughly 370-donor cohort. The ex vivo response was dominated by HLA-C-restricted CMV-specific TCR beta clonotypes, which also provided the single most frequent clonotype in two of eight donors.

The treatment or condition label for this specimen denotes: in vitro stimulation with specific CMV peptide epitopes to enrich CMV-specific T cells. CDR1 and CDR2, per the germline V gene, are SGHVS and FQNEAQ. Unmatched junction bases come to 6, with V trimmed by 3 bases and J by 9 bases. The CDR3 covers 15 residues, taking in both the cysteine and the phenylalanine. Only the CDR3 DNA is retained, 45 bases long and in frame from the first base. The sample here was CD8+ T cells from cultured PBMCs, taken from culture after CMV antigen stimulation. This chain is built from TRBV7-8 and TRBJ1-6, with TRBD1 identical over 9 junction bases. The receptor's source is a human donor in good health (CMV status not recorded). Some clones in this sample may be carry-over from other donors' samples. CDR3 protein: CASSLGGTGISPLHF. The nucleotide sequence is TGTGCCAGCAGCTTGGGAGGGACAGGGATTTCACCCCTCCACTTT.